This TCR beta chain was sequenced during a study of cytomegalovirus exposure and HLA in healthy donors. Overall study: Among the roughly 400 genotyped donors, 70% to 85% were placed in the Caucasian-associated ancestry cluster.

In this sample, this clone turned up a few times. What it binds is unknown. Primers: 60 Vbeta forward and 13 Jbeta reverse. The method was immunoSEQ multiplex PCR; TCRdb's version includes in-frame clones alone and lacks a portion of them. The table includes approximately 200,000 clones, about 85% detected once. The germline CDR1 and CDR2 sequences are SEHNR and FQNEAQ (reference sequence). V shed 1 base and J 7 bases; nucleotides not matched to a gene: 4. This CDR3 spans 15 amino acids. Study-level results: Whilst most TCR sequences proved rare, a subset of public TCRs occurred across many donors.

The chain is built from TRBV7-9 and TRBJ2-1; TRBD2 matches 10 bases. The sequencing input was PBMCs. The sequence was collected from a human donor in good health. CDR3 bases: TGTGCCAGCAGCTTAGGGGATAGCGGGAGGAATGAGCAGTTCTTC. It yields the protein CASSLGDSGRNEQFF.